Below, 12 T cell receptor beta chains from the same sample are listed, as sequenced in a study of HIV-infected children after antiretroviral therapy interruption. Treatment described: PENTA 11 planned treatment interruption arm or continuous ART arm. The TCR library was built from RNA with a 3' RACE protocol and unique molecular identifiers. From the 3' RACE reads, TCRdb called clonotypes with MiXCR, one entry per CDR3 protein. In the table there are over 35,000 distinct CDR3 sequences, approximately 7% of which are singletons. The source was CD45RA+ CD4+ T cells from PBMCs, pooled from several time points, collected from a donor given antiretroviral therapy, either interrupted or continuous. The subset here: naive CD4+ CD45RA+ CD45RO- T cells. Every receptor here comes from a pool of human donors with HIV.

The V gene is TRBV23-1, the J gene TRBJ1-5; D call uncertain. TRBV23-1 is reported as an ORF; its role is uncertain. This CDR3 region has 14 residues. V was trimmed by 7 bases and J by 0 bases, leaving 10 bases between them. The CDR3: CASKNKNSNQPQHF. CDR3 nucleotide sequence: TGCGCCAGCAAAAACAAGAATAGCAATCAGCCCCAGCATTTT.

The table lists this clonotype with many counts. V gene TRBV11-1 combines with J gene TRBJ1-1, with TRBD1 matching 9 bases. The length of the CDR3 is 14 residues. The trim removed 6 bases at V and 5 bases at J, leaving 7 bases unmatched. The V gene's germline CDR1 is SGHAT and CDR2 FQDESV (reference sequence). The CDR3 sequence is CASRHRGQRTEAFF. In nucleotides, the CDR3 is TGTGCCAGCAGACACAGGGGGCAAAGGACTGAAGCTTTCTTT.

This clonotype showed up just a few times. The genes are TRBV7-9 and TRBJ2-7, with a possible D match to TRBD1 (6 bases). With 1 base removed from V and 0 bases from J, the gap between germline ends came to 16 bases. The length of the CDR3 is 17 residues. Germline-derived CDR1 and CDR2 are SEHNR and FQNEAQ (reference sequence). The CDR3 here is CASSLGINRESSYEQYF. DNA for the CDR3: TGTGCCAGCAGCTTAGGGATAAACAGGGAAAGCTCCTACGAGCAGTACTTC.

This clonotype was counted many times. This chain joins TRBV11-2 and TRBJ2-2, with D perhaps TRBD1 (6 bases). Germline V CDR1 and CDR2: SGHAT, FQNNGV. This CDR3 region has 16 residues. The V end lost 2 bases, the J end lost 2 bases, and 12 bases lay between the germline ends. DNA of the CDR3: TGTGCCAGCAGCTTACTCAGGGGCCCTAACACCGGGGAGCTGTTTTTT. Translated, it gives CASSLLRGPNTGELFF.

This clonotype was detected ten times or more. The V call is TRBV15, the J call TRBJ2-1, with D possibly TRBD2 on 5 matching bases. The CDR3 consists of 15 residues. Trimming took 0 bases from V and 10 from J, leaving 16 bases between them. Germline V gene sequence: CDR1 LNHNV, CDR2 YYDKDF (reference sequence). The CDR3 nucleotides read TGTGCCACCAGCAGAGATCTTGTTTTAAGGGAGGAGCAGTTCTTC. Residues: CATSRDLVLREEQFF. The whole variable domain, filled in from reference TRBV15 and TRBJ2-1, reads DAMVIQNPRYQVTQFGKPVTLSCSQTLNHNVMYWYQQKSSQAPKLLFHYYDKDFNNEADTPDNFQSRRPNTSFCFLDIRSPGLGDTAMYLCATSRDLVLREEQFFGPGTRLTVL.

The table lists this clonotype with a count of one. The chain links TRBV6-5 to TRBJ2-7; 13 bases are a match to TRBD2. The CDR3 extends over 17 amino acids. The germline CDR1 and CDR2 sequences are MNHEY and SVGAGI. V gave up 0 bases and J gave up 4 bases; unmatched junction bases: 6. The CDR3 DNA is TGTGCCAGCAGTTACTCGGACAGGACTAGCGGGAGTTACGAGCAGTACTTC. Its protein is CASSYSDRTSGSYEQYF.

This clonotype was seen at least ten times. The junction differs from germline at one of its ends, possibly a read error. The rearrangement joins TRBV7-7 to TRBJ1-1, with 7 bases aligning to TRBD1. Germline CDR1 and CDR2: SSHAT and FNYEAQ (reference sequence). The CDR3 contains 14 residues. The DNA of the CDR3 is TGTGCTAGCAGCTTAGCAGGGGGGAGACATGAAGCTTTCTTT. Amino acids: CASSLAGGRHEAFF.

This clonotype was picked up many times. This chain connects TRBV13 to TRBJ1-2; TRBD1 matches 10 bases. The CDR3 contains 14 residues. Trimming at V came to 8 bases and at J to 10 bases, leaving 13 bases not matched to a gene. Germline assignment: CDR1 PRHDT and CDR2 FYEKMQ (reference sequence). DNA for the CDR3: TGTGCCAGCTCCCGGGACAGGGGAAGCTCCGACTACACCTTC. Protein: CASSRDRGSSDYTF.

This clonotype has a handful of counts. As DNA, the CDR3 is TGCAGTGCTAGAGATCCAGGCCGCTACTCCTACAATGAGCAGTTCTTC. Translating gives CSARDPGRYSYNEQFF. The V gene is TRBV20-1, the J gene TRBJ2-1; D gene unclear. Germline CDR1 and CDR2: DFQATT and SNEGSKA (reference sequence). The V gene lost 0 bases and the J gene lost 0 bases, with 12 bases spanning the gap. CDR3 size: 16 residues.

In its sample, this clonotype was seen many times. The chain recombines TRBV6-2 or TRBV6-3 with TRBJ1-1; no clear D gene. V was cut by 8 bases and J by 14 bases, with 24 bases left in between. The CDR3 extends over 13 amino acids. Germline assignment: CDR1 MNHEY and CDR2 SVGEGT. CDR3 bases: TGTGCCAGCTCTCTCGGAGGGAACACAGAAGTCTTCTTT. Translating gives CASSLGGNTEVFF.

This clonotype was detected many times. The CDR3 DNA follows: TGTGCCAGCAGCTCCCATTGGAGCGAGCGGGAGGAGTCCTACGAGCAGTACTTC. Its translation: CASSSHWSEREESYEQYF. This rearrangement joins TRBV7-6 to TRBJ2-7; TRBD2 matches at 9 bases. V lost 4 bases to trimming and J lost 1 base; unmatched junction nucleotides: 14. CDR3 length equals 18 residues. Germline lookup yields CDR1 SGHVS and CDR2 FNYEAQ.

This clonotype showed up just a few times. V usage is TRBV6-1 and J usage is TRBJ2-1, with D unclear. Germline loops: CDR1 MNHNS, CDR2 SASEGT. CDR3 length: 10 residues. The V end was cut by 5 bases, the J end by 10 bases, with 6 bases between. CDR3 nucleotide sequence: TGTGCCAGCAGTCATAACGAGCAGTTCTTC. Residues: CASSHNEQFF.